This T cell receptor beta chain was retrieved from a study of cytomegalovirus exposure and HLA in healthy donors. Notes on the study in general: Most observed TCR sequences were rare, whereas some public TCRs were detected in many donors. The authors enumerated over 150 TCR beta chains as linked to cytomegalovirus.

Profiled with immunoSEQ multiplex PCR; TCRdb holds only in-frame clones, not every one. The sample carries about 280,000 clones, 70% to 90% recorded once. The CDR3 has 14 amino acids. V lost 9 bases, J lost 4 bases, and 16 bases lay in between. Germline CDR1 and CDR2: SNHLY and FYNNEI. Comment on this clone: Antigen: not known.

The chain uses TRBV2 and TRBJ2-1, with D possibly matching TRBD1 (6 bases). The receptor comes from a woman younger than 35 in good health and CMV-seronegative. The sample was PBMCs. CDR3 sequence reads: CASDRGSGYNEQFF. CDR3 bases: TGTGCCAGTGATAGGGGGTCCGGGTACAATGAGCAGTTCTTC.